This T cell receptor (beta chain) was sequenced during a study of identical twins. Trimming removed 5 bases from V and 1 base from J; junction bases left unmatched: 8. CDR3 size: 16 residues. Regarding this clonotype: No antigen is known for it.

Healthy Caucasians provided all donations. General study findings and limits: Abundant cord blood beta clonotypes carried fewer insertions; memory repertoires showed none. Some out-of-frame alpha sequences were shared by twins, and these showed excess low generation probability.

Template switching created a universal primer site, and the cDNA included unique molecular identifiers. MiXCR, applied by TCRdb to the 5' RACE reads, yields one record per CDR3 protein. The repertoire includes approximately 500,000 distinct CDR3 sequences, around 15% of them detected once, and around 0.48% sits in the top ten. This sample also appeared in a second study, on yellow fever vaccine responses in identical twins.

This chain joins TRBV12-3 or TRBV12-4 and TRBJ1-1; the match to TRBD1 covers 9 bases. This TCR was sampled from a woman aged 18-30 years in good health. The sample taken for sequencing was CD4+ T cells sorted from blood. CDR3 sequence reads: CASSVSGTGWNTEAFF. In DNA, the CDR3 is TGTGCCAGCAGTGTATCCGGGACAGGGTGGAACACTGAAGCTTTCTTT.